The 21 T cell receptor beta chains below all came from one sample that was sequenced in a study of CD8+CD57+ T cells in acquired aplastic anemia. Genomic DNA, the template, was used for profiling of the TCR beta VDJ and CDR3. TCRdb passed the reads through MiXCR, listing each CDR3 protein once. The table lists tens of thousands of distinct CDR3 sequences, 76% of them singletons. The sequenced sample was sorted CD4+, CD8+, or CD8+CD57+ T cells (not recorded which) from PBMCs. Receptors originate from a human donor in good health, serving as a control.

CDR3 coding DNA: TGTGCCACCAGCACCGCGGGGGCCCTCTCCTACGAGCAGTACTTC. Its translation: CATSTAGALSYEQYF. The V call is TRBV15, the J call TRBJ2-7, with a weak D call TRBD2 (7 bases). Germline V gene sequence: CDR1 LNHNV, CDR2 YYDKDF (reference sequence). This CDR3 is 15 amino acids long. The germline V and J ends were trimmed by 4 bases and 0 bases, with 13 bases remaining between them.

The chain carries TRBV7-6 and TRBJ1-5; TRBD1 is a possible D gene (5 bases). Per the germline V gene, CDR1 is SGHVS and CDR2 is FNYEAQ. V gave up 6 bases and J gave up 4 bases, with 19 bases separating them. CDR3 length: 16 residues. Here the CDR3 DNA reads TGTGCCAGCAGTTTACGGTTGCAGGGTTCTAATCAGCCCCAGCATTTT. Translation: CASSLRLQGSNQPQHF.

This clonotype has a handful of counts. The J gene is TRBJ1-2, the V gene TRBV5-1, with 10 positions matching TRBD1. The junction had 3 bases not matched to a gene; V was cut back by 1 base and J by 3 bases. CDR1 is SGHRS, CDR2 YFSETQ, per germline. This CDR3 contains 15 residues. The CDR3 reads CASSLFGTGDYGYTF. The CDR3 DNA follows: TGCGCCAGCAGCTTGTTCGGGACAGGGGACTATGGCTACACCTTC.

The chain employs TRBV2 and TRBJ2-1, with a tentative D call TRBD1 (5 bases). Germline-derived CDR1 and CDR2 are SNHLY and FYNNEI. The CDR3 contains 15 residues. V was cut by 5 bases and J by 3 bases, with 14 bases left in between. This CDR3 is CASSLGVSFYNEQFF. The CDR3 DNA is TGTGCCAGCAGTTTAGGGGTTTCCTTCTACAATGAGCAGTTCTTC.

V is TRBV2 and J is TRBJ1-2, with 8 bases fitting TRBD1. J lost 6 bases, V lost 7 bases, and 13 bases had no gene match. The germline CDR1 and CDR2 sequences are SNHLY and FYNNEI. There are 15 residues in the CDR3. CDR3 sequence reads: CASTPPDRAVDGYTF. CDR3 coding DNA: TGTGCCAGCACACCCCCGGACAGGGCCGTGGATGGCTACACCTTC.

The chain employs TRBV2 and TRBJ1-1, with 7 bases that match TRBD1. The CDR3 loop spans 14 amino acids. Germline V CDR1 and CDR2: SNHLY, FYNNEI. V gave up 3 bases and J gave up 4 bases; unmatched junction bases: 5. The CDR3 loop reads CASSETGFATEAFF. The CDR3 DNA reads TGTGCCAGCAGTGAGACAGGGTTTGCCACTGAAGCTTTCTTT.

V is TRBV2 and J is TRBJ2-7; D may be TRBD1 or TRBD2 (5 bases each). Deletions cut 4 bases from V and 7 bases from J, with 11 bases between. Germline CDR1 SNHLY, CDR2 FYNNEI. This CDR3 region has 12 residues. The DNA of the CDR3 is TGTGCCAGCAGTGTATTGGGGGTAGAGCAGTACGTC. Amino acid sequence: CASSVLGVEQYV.

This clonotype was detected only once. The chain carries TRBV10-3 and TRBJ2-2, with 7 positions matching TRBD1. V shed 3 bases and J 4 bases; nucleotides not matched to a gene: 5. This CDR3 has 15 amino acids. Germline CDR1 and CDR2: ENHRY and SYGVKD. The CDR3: CAISDGRGSTGELFF. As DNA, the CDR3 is TGTGCCATCAGTGATGGCAGGGGGTCCACCGGGGAGCTGTTTTTT.

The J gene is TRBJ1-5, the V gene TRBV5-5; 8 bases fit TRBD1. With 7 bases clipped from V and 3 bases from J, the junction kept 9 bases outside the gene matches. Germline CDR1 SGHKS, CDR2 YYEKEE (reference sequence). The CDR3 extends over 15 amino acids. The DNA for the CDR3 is TGTGCCAGCGGCCCGGGACAGGCCCCCAATCAGCCCCAGCATTTT. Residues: CASGPGQAPNQPQHF.

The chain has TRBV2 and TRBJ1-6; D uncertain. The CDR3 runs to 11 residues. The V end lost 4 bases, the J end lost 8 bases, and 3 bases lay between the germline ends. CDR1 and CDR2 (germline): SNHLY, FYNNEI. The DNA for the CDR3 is TGTGCCAGCAGTGCGGATTCACCCCTCCACTTT. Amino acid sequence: CASSADSPLHF.

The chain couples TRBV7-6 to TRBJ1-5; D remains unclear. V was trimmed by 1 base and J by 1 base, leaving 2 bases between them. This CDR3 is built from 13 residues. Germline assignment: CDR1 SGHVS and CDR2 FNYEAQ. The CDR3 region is CASSLESNQPQHF. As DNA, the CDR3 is TGTGCCAGCAGCTTAGAAAGCAATCAGCCCCAGCATTTT. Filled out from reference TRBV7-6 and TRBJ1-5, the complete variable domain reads GAGVSQSPRYKVTKRGQDVALRCDPISGHVSLYWYRQALGQGPEFLTYFNYEAQQDKSGLPNDRFSAERPEGSISTLTIQRTEQRDSAMYRCASSLESNQPQHFGDGTRLSIL.

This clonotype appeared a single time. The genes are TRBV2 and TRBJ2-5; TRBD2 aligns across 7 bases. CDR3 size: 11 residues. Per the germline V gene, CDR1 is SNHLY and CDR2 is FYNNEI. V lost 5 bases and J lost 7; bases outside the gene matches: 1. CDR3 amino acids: CASSTGGTQYF. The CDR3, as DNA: TGTGCCAGCAGTACGGGAGGGACCCAGTACTTC.

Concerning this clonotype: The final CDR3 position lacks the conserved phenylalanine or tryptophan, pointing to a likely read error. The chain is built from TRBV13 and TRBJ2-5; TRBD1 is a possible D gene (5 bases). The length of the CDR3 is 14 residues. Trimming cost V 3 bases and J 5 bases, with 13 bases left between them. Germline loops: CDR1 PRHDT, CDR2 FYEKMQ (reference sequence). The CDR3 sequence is CASSLEGATETQYS. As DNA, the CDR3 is TGTGCCAGCAGCTTGGAAGGGGCTACGGAGACCCAGTACTCC.

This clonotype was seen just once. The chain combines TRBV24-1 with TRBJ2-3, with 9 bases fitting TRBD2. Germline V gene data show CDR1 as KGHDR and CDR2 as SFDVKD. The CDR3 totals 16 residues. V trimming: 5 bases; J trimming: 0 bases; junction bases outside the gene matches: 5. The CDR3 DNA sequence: TGTGCCACCAGTGCAGGGCTAGCGGGGAGCACAGATACGCAGTATTTT. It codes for CATSAGLAGSTDTQYF.

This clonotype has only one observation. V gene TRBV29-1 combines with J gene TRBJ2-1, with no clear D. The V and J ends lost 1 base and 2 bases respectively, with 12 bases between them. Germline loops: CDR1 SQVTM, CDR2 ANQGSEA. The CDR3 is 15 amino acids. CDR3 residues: CSVEGRKGTYNEQFF. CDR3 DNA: TGCAGCGTTGAAGGCCGTAAAGGGACCTACAATGAGCAGTTCTTC.

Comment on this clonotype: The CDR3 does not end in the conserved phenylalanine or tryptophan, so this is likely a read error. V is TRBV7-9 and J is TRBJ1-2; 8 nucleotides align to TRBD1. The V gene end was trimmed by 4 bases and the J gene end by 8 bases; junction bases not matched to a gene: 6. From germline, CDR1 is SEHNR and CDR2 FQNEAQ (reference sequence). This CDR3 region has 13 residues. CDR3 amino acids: CASSWGQDLGYTI. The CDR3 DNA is TGTGCCAGCAGCTGGGGACAGGACCTCGGCTACACCATC.

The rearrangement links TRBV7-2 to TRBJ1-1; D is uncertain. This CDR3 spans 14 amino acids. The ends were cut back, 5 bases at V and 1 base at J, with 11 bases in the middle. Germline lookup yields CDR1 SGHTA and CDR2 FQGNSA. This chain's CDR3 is CASSPRVGNTEAFF. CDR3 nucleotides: TGTGCCAGCAGCCCCCGGGTGGGGAACACTGAAGCTTTCTTT.

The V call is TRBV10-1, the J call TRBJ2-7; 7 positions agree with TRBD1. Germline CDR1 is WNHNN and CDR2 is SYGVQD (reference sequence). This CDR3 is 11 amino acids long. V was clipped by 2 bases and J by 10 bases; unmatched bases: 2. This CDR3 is CASSEGQVQYF. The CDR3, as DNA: TGCGCCAGCAGTGAGGGACAGGTCCAGTACTTC.

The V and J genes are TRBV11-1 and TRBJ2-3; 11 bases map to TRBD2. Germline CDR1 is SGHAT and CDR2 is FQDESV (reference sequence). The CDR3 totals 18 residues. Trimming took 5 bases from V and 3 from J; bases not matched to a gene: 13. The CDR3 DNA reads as TGTGCCAGCAGCGTTAGCGGGGGGGCCGGTATCCTGACAGATACGCAGTATTTT. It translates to CASSVSGGAGILTDTQYF. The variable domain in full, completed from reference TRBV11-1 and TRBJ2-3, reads EAEVAQSPRYKITEKSQAVAFWCDPISGHATLYWYRQILGQGPELLVQFQDESVVDDSQLPKDRFSAERLKGVDSTLKIQPAELGDSAMYLCASSVSGGAGILTDTQYFGPGTRLTVL.

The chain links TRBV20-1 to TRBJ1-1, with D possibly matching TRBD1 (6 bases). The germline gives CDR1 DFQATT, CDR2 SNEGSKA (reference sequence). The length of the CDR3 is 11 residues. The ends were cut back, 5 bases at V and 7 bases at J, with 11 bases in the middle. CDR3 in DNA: TGCAGTGCTGCTAGCAGGGGTGAAGCTTTCTTT. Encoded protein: CSAASRGEAFF.

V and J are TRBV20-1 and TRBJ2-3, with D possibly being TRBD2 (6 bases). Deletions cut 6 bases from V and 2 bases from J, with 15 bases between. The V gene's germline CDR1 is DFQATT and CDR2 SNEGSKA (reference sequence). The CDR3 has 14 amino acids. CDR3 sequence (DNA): TGCAGTGCCCGAAGGGCGGGGTCCACAGATACGCAGTATTTT. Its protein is CSARRAGSTDTQYF.